One and the same sample provided the 18 T cell receptor beta chains below, sequenced in a study of blood T cell repertoires in COVID-19. Clones were sequenced by immunoSEQ multiplex PCR, and TCRdb holds only the in-frame ones, with some missing. The data show about 88,000 clones, about 85% seen once. Sequencing was performed on peripheral blood. The receptors here all came from a male donor with acute or convalescent COVID-19.

This clone was counted only a few times. The genes are TRBV28 and TRBJ1-2, with unresolved D. The V gene lost 5 bases and the J gene lost 7 bases, with 8 bases spanning the gap. CDR1 and CDR2 (germline): MDHEN, SYDVKM. The CDR3 sequence is 11 residues long. The CDR3 protein is CASSRRIGYTF. CDR3 nucleotides: TGTGCCAGCAGTCGCAGGATTGGCTACACCTTC.

The rearrangement links TRBV7-2 to TRBJ2-3, with D perhaps TRBD2 (6 bases). This CDR3 region has 15 residues. The germline gives CDR1 SGHTA, CDR2 FQGNSA. V dropped 6 bases and J dropped 2 bases, with 15 bases sitting between them. For the CDR3, the DNA is TGTGCCAGCAGTAGGGACTTGGCCTTCACAGATACGCAGTATTTT. Its translation is CASSRDLAFTDTQYF.

The gene calls are TRBV6-5 and TRBJ1-2; 9 bases agree with TRBD1. There are 14 residues in the CDR3. J gave up 1 base and V 5 bases, and 2 bases lay outside the gene matches. Germline loops: CDR1 MNHEY, CDR2 SVGAGI. CDR3 in amino acids: CASSRDRDNYGYTF. The CDR3 DNA reads as TGTGCCAGCAGTCGGGACAGGGATAACTATGGCTACACCTTC.

The gene calls are TRBV30 and TRBJ1-1; TRBD1 matches at 11 bases. The CDR3 has 13 amino acids. The J segment lost 5 bases and the V segment lost 5 bases, leaving 4 bases of the junction unmatched. The V gene's germline CDR1 is GTSNPN and CDR2 SVGIG (reference sequence). The CDR3 spells CAWGQGASTEAFF. DNA of the CDR3: TGTGCCTGGGGACAGGGGGCGAGTACTGAAGCTTTCTTT.

The chain is built from TRBV7-9 and TRBJ1-2; a weak D match, TRBD1 (5 bases). Germline CDR1 reads SEHNR; CDR2 reads FQNEAQ (reference sequence). This CDR3 is 17 amino acids long. V was pared by 3 bases and J by 3 bases, with 20 bases between. CDR3 in amino acids: CASSFALPQGGDYGYTF. CDR3 sequence (DNA): TGTGCCAGCAGCTTTGCCCTCCCCCAGGGCGGCGACTATGGCTACACCTTC.

The V and J genes are TRBV5-6 and TRBJ2-2, with TRBD1 matching over 8 bases. CDR1 and CDR2 (germline): SGHDT, YYEEEE. Trimming removed 3 bases from V and 4 bases from J; junction bases left unmatched: 2. This CDR3 spans 14 amino acids. CDR3 protein: CASSSDRGTGELFF. As DNA, the CDR3 is TGTGCCAGCAGCTCTGACAGGGGCACCGGGGAGCTGTTTTTT.

The chain combines TRBV19 with TRBJ2-1; the match to TRBD2 covers 12 bases. V was pared by 4 bases and J by 7 bases, with 5 bases of the junction left unmatched. Germline CDR1 and CDR2: LNHDA and SQIVND (reference sequence). The CDR3 loop spans 15 amino acids. The chain's CDR3 is CASSKTSGGQNEQFF. Written as DNA, the CDR3 is TGTGCCAGTAGTAAAACTAGCGGGGGGCAGAATGAGCAGTTCTTC.

The chain recombines TRBV18 with TRBJ2-1, with 10 positions matching TRBD1. Germline trimming cut 6 bases from V and 8 bases from J; bases unmatched to any gene: 10. This CDR3 spans 15 amino acids. Germline values: CDR1 KGHSH, CDR2 LQKENI. This chain's CDR3 is CASSPRGQGFDEQFF. CDR3 DNA sequence: TGTGCCAGCTCGCCAAGGGGACAGGGGTTCGATGAGCAGTTCTTC.

This clone was counted a single time. The J gene is TRBJ2-3, the V gene TRBV10-3, with 7 positions matching TRBD2. The length of the CDR3 is 13 residues. Trimming removed 4 bases from V and 5 bases from J; junction bases left unmatched: 3. Germline V gene lookup returns CDR1 ENHRY and CDR2 SYGVKD. The CDR3 sequence: CAISGGEGDTQYF. CDR3 bases: TGTGCCATCAGTGGCGGGGAGGGAGATACGCAGTATTTT.

The genes are TRBV29-1 and TRBJ2-7; TRBD2 is a possible D gene (5 bases). V gave up 1 base and J gave up 5 bases, with 15 bases separating them. Germline V gene sequence: CDR1 SQVTM, CDR2 ANQGSEA. The CDR3 runs 14 residues. The CDR3 DNA reads TGCAGCGTTGAAGCTGCTCCAAATAGCGACGAGCAGTACTTC. Translation: CSVEAAPNSDEQYF.

The gene calls are TRBV3-1 (or the pseudogene TRBV3-2) and TRBJ2-3, with 11 bases aligning to TRBD2. Per the germline V gene, CDR1 is LGHDT and CDR2 is YNNKEL (reference sequence). The CDR3 totals 16 residues. V gave up 4 bases and J gave up 5 bases; unmatched junction bases: 8. The chain's CDR3 is CASSLGTSGVQDTQYF. The CDR3 DNA reads TGTGCCAGCAGCCTAGGGACTAGCGGCGTCCAAGATACGCAGTATTTT.

This clone was counted a single time. The V and J genes are TRBV20-1 and TRBJ2-1, with D possibly TRBD1 on 5 matching bases. V was shortened by 3 bases and J by 3 bases, with 15 bases between the two germline ends. This CDR3 spans 15 amino acids. CDR1 is DFQATT, CDR2 SNEGSKA, per germline (reference sequence). The CDR3 DNA reads as TGCAGTGCTAGTGCCCCTCAGGGCCGCTACAATGAGCAGTTCTTC. Protein product: CSASAPQGRYNEQFF.

This clone was recorded a few times. The gene calls are TRBV15 and TRBJ2-2, with 10 bases that match TRBD1. The CDR3 has 21 amino acids. Trimming took 1 base from V and 1 from J; bases not matched to a gene: 15. CDR1 is LNHNV and CDR2 is YYDKDF in the germline V gene (reference sequence). DNA of the CDR3: TGTGCCACCAGCAGAGTATGGACAGGGGGACCTTACAGATTGAACACCGGGGAGCTGTTTTTT. Translating gives CATSRVWTGGPYRLNTGELFF.

To note about this clone: The same CDR3 can be traced to other DNA sequences in this sample. The J gene is TRBJ1-4, the V gene TRBV27; TRBD1 might be the D (6 bases). CDR3 length equals 12 residues. The V end was cut by 6 bases, the J end by 7 bases, with 9 bases between. CDR1 MNHEY and CDR2 SMNVEV come from the germline V gene (reference sequence). Written as DNA, the CDR3 is TGTGCCAGCAGCTCGGACAGTGAAAAACTGTTTTTT. It yields the protein CASSSDSEKLFF.

J is TRBJ2-7 and V is TRBV28; 12 bases line up with TRBD2. Germline V CDR1 and CDR2: MDHEN, SYDVKM. The CDR3 sequence is 16 residues long. The J segment lost 6 bases and the V segment lost 6 bases, leaving 12 bases of the junction unmatched. As DNA, the CDR3 is TGTGCCAGCAGCCCTACTCTAGCGGGGGGGCCGGGCGAGCAGTACTTC. Its translation is CASSPTLAGGPGEQYF.

This chain joins TRBV21-1 and TRBJ2-3; TRBD1 was called by the table and not checked on the DNA. TRBV21-1 is assigned pseudogene status. The CDR3 runs 19 residues. DNA of the CDR3: TGTGCCAGCAGCAGCGCTCCGGGACAGGGAGGGGACGGGGGCGATACGCAGTATTTT. Residues: CASSSAPGQGGDGGDTQYF.

The chain carries TRBV12-3 or TRBV12-4 and TRBJ1-2; D ambiguous. The CDR3 extends over 13 amino acids. Trimming took 6 bases from V and 8 from J, leaving 16 bases between them. The CDR3: CASRKELPGGYTF. CDR3 DNA: TGTGCCAGCAGGAAGGAGCTCCCCGGGGGCTACACCTTC.

In its sample, this clone was seen once. The same CDR3 arises from other DNA sequences in this sample as well. V usage is TRBV5-1 and J usage is TRBJ1-1; TRBD1 aligns across 9 bases. This CDR3 spans 14 amino acids. Trimming at V came to 4 bases and at J to 1 base, leaving 2 bases not matched to a gene. Germline loops: CDR1 SGHRS, CDR2 YFSETQ. CDR3 protein: CASSRTGENTEAFF. In DNA, the CDR3 is TGCGCCAGCAGCAGGACAGGGGAGAACACTGAAGCTTTCTTT.